A selection of T cell receptor beta chains follows, all from one sample in a study of OX40 agonist ivuxolimab in advanced cancers. TCRdb's copy holds only in-frame clones and misses some; the assay was immunoSEQ multiplex PCR. The data hold some 15,000 clones, with more than 70% observed a single time. The sequences come from CD4+ or CD8+ T cells sorted from blood, collected in a trial of the OX40 agonist ivuxolimab. All receptors come from an adult with an advanced solid tumor such as melanoma, head and neck, liver or kidney cancer. Both conserved end residues are part of each CDR3. Each record gives: V gene, clone size, J gene, CDR3 length, D gene, CDR3 protein, CDR3 DNA. D genes are given only for firm matches. Rows give clone size only sometimes, using once, few, many, or a class for an expanded clone.

TRBV9	NA	TRBJ2-3	13	TRBD2	CASRGRGTDTQYF	TGTGCCAGCAGGGGGAGGGGCACAGATACGCAGTATTTT
TRBV28	few	TRBJ2-7	14	NA	CASSNPGSSYEQYF	TGTGCCAGCAGTAACCCAGGGAGTTCCTACGAGCAGTACTTC
TRBV19	NA	TRBJ1-5	15	TRBD1	CASSIDKGAYQPQHF	TGTGCCAGTAGTATAGACAAGGGGGCTTATCAGCCCCAGCATTTT
TRBV7-9	NA	TRBJ1-5	15	NA	CASSLAGQGNQPQHF	TGTGCCAGCAGCTTAGCGGGGCAGGGCAATCAGCCCCAGCATTTT
TRBV10-3	NA	TRBJ2-1	16	NA	CAISESGDRPYNEQFF	TGTGCCATCAGTGAGTCGGGGGACCGTCCCTACAATGAGCAGTTCTTC
TRBV9	NA	TRBJ2-1	14	TRBD2	CASSALVSGRAMFF	TGTGCCAGCAGCGCCTTGGTTAGCGGGAGGGCCATGTTCTTC
TRBV11-2	NA	TRBJ2-7	14	NA	CASSLEAQGYEQYF	TGTGCCAGCAGCTTAGAGGCCCAAGGATACGAGCAGTACTTC
TRBV7-9	NA	TRBJ2-5	16	TRBD1	CASSTKGTGPKETQYF	TGTGCCAGCAGCACGAAAGGGACAGGCCCCAAAGAGACCCAGTACTTC
TRBV7-8	once	TRBJ1-2	15	TRBD1	CASSLVTGGRDGYTF	TGTGCCAGCAGCTTAGTCACAGGGGGCCGGGATGGCTACACCTTC
TRBV27	NA	TRBJ1-1	16	NA	CASSLSAPPRGTEAFF	TGTGCCAGCAGTTTATCGGCCCCCCCGAGGGGGACTGAAGCTTTCTTT
TRBV5-4	NA	TRBJ1-5	13	NA	CASSLDSNQPQHF	TGTGCCAGCAGCTTGGACAGTAATCAGCCCCAGCATTTT
TRBV7-6	NA	TRBJ1-4	13	NA	CASKGLLNEKLFF	TGTGCCAGCAAGGGACTTCTCAATGAAAAACTGTTTTTT
TRBV19	NA	TRBJ2-7	14	NA	CASSSDRVSYEQYF	TGTGCCAGTAGTTCGGACCGCGTCTCCTACGAGCAGTACTTC
TRBV30	NA	TRBJ2-6	16	NA	CAWSVLASSGANVLTF	TGTGCCTGGAGTGTACTGGCTAGCTCTGGGGCCAACGTCCTGACTTTC